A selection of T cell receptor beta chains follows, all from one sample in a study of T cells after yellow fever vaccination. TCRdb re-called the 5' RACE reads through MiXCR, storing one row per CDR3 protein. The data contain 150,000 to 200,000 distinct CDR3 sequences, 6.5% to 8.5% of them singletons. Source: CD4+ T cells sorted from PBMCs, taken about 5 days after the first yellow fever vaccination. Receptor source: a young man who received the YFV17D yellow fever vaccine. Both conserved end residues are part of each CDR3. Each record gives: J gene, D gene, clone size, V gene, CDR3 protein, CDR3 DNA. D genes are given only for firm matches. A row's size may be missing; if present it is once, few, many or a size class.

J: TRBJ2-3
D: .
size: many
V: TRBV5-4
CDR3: CASSPEPPSYTDTQYF
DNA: TGTGCCAGCAGCCCGGAACCCCCCTCCTACACAGATACGCAGTATTTT

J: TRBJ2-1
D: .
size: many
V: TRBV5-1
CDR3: CASSRGLSYNEQFF
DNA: TGCGCCAGCAGCAGGGGACTCAGTTACAATGAGCAGTTCTTC

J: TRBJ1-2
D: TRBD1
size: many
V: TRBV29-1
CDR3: CSVGQGAGYTF
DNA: TGCAGCGTAGGCCAGGGGGCTGGCTACACCTTC

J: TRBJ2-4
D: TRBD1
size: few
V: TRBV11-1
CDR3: CASSRRTGDGIQYF
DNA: TGTGCCAGCAGCAGACGGACAGGGGACGGCATTCAGTACTTC

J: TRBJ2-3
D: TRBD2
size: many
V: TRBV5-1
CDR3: CASSLDPGLATDTQYF
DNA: TGCGCCAGCAGCTTGGATCCGGGACTAGCAACAGATACGCAGTATTTT

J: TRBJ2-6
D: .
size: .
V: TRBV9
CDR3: CASSVAGANVLTF
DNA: TGTGCCAGCAGCGTAGCTGGGGCCAACGTCCTGACTTTC

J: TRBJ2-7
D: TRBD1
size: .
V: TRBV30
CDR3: CAWSRGQGIYEQYF
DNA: TGTGCCTGGAGTCGGGGACAGGGTATCTACGAGCAGTACTTC

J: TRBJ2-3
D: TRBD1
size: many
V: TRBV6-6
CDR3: CASSPTGIDTQYF
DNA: TGTGCCAGCAGCCCGACAGGGATAGATACGCAGTATTTT

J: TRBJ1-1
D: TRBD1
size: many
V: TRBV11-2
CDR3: CASRFTGGTEAFF
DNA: TGTGCCAGCAGGTTCACAGGGGGAACTGAAGCTTTCTTT

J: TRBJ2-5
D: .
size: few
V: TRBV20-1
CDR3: CSALGELQETQYF
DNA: TGCAGTGCTTTAGGGGAGCTCCAAGAGACCCAGTACTTC

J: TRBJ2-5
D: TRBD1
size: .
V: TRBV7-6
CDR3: CASSLVGQGQETQYF
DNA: TGTGCCAGCAGCTTAGTGGGACAGGGACAAGAGACCCAGTACTTC

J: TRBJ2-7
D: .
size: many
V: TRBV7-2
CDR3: CASRPLGGSSYEQYF
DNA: TGTGCCAGCCGTCCCCTGGGGGGCAGCTCCTACGAGCAGTACTTC

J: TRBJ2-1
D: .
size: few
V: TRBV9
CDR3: CASSVASLNNEQFF
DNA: TGTGCCAGCAGCGTAGCTTCACTAAACAATGAGCAGTTCTTC

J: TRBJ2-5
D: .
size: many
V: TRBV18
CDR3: CASSPRAGRSAGETQYF
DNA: TGTGCCAGCTCACCAAGGGCGGGACGGTCCGCGGGGGAGACCCAGTACTTC

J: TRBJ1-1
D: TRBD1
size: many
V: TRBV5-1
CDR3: CASSPGQWNTEAFF
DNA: TGCGCCAGCAGCCCGGGACAGTGGAACACTGAAGCTTTCTTT

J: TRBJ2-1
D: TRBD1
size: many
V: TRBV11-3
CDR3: CASSRQGRNEQFF
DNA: TGTGCCAGCAGCCGACAGGGTAGGAATGAGCAGTTCTTC

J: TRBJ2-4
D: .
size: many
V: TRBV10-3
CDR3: CAISLGGENIQYF
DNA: TGTGCCATCAGTTTGGGGGGTGAAAACATTCAGTACTTC

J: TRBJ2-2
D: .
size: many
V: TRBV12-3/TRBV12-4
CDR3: CASSSQHPGELFF
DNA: TGTGCCAGCAGTTCGCAGCATCCTGGGGAGCTGTTTTTT

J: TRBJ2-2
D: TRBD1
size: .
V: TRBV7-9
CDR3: CASSLLKGRGTGELFF
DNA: TGTGCCAGCAGCTTACTCAAGGGCAGGGGGACCGGGGAGCTGTTTTTT

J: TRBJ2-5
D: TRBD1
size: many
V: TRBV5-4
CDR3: CASSFETGYVQETQYF
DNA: TGTGCCAGCAGCTTTGAGACAGGGTATGTGCAAGAGACCCAGTACTTC

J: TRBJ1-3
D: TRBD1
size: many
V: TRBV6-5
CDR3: CASSYSISGQGAGNTIYF
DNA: TGTGCCAGCAGTTACTCGATTTCGGGACAGGGGGCTGGAAACACCATATATTTT

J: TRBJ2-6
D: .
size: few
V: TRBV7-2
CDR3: CASSHGQPGANVLTF
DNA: TGTGCCAGCAGTCACGGTCAACCGGGGGCCAACGTCCTGACTTTC

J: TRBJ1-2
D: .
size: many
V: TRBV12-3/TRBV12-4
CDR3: CASSSTGSYGYTF
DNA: TGTGCCAGCAGTTCGACAGGTTCCTATGGCTACACCTTC

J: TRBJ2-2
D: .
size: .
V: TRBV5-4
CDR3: CASSLGGGRTGELFF
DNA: TGTGCCAGCAGCTTGGGGGGGGGCCGGACCGGGGAGCTGTTTTTT

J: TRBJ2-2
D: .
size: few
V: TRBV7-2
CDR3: CASSLGRLPGELFF
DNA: TGTGCCAGCAGCTTAGGACGGCTCCCCGGGGAGCTGTTTTTT